Here is one T cell receptor beta chain with its context. Its matching antigen is unknown. The table came from immunoSEQ multiplex PCR; TCRdb's copy has only in-frame clones and leaves some out. The sample gives 45,000 to 60,000 clones, 60% to 85% of which show up once; over 6.5% is in the top ten. These data are taken from a study of T cell responses to AZD1222 COVID-19 vaccine. Study information: Pooled together were second doses at about 4 or about 12 weeks. Findings of the study overall: In a largely white British group with more females than males, clonal diversity was possibly underestimated. Targets within unmutated variant regions were reportedly found for nearly half of spike-specific TCRs.

Germline V CDR1 and CDR2: MDHEN, SYDVKM. Trimming shortened V by 4 bases and J by 0 bases, and 9 bases separated the two germline ends. There are 14 residues in the CDR3. This receptor was obtained from an adult in good health. J is TRBJ1-2 and V is TRBV28; D might be TRBD1 (6 bases). Sequences were derived from peripheral blood, sampled on day 0 of AZD1222 vaccination. The CDR3 nucleotides are TGTGCCAGCAGTTACAGGGATACTAACTATGGCTACACCTTC. Its translation is CASSYRDTNYGYTF.